This T cell receptor beta chain appears in the sequencing data of a study of cytomegalovirus exposure and HLA in healthy donors. Study findings and constraints: Presence/absence analyses supposed approximately even sequencing depth among donors. TCR beta chains numbering 164 were designated cytomegalovirus-associated. As a later analysis showed, a missense DCLRE1C variant was linked to trimming of TCR beta V- and J-genes.

Concerning this clone itself: Its antigen is unidentified.

The study sampled nominally healthy donors, though unrecorded immune exposures were likely. Use of 60 Vbeta and 13 Jbeta primers characterized the PCR. Data came from immunoSEQ multiplex PCR; TCRdb stores just in-frame clones and leaves some out. The sample has about 170,000 clones, approximately 71% seen once. This CDR3 has 12 residues. CDR1 is LNHDA and CDR2 is SQIVND in the germline V gene (reference sequence). V dropped 3 bases and J dropped 6 bases, with 3 bases sitting between them. Sequencing was done on a sample of PBMCs. The chain is built from TRBV19 and TRBJ2-6; no definite D call. The receptor's source is a girl aged 10 to 17 in good health and CMV-seronegative. CDR3 region: CASSIQANVLTF. CDR3 bases: TGTGCCAGTAGTATCCAGGCCAACGTCCTGACTTTC.